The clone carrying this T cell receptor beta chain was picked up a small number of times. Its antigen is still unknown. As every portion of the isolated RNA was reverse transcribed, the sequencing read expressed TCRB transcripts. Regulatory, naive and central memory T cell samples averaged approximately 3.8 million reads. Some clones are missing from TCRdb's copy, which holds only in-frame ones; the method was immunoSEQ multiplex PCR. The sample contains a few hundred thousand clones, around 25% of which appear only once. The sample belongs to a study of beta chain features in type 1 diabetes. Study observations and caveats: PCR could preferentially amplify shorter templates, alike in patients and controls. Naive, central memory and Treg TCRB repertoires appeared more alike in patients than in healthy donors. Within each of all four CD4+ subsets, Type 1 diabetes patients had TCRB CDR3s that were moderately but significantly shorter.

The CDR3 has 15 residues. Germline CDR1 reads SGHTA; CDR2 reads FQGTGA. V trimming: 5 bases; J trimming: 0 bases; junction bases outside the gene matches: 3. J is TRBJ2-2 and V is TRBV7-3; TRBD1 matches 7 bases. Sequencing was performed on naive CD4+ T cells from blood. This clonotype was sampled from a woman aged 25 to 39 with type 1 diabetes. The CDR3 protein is CASSRDRANTGELFF. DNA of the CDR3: TGTGCCAGCAGCCGGGACAGAGCGAACACCGGGGAGCTGTTTTTT.